The present T cell receptor (beta chain) was sequenced within a study of vaccination and CD4 T cells after COVID-19. On the study more broadly: A median of approximately 100 days (range 35 to 161) separated diagnosis from post-COVID sampling. Timing of post-vaccine sample collection was a median around 75 days after dose two, with a range of 14 to 241.

Concerning this clonotype itself: The antigen remains undetermined.

Study results and caveats: Convalescent patients gained a median 86.3% of their reactive clones only post-vaccination.

The V end lost 0 bases, the J end lost 3 bases, and 15 bases lay between the germline ends. Germline CDR1 and CDR2: DFQATT and SNEGSKA (reference sequence). The CDR3 sequence is 16 residues long. Treatment denoted: roughly ten-day PBMC culture with coronavirus spike peptide pools or control peptides (ViraFEST assay). Cultured CD4+ T cell DNA was sequenced using the Oncomine TCR Beta short-read assay. TCRdb passed the PCR reads through MiXCR, listing each CDR3 protein once. The top ten hold 20% to 30% of the sample, which has 10,000 or so distinct CDR3 sequences, 66% seen once. The source material was CD4+ T cells from blood, cultured in vitro. The gene calls are TRBV20-1 and TRBJ1-5; tentatively, D is TRBD1 (5 bases). The TCR was taken from a human donor who had recovered from COVID-19. The CDR3 is CSAREFQGLNNQPQHF. CDR3 DNA: TGCAGTGCTAGAGAATTCCAGGGCCTTAACAATCAGCCCCAGCATTTT.